The 32 T cell receptor beta chains below all came from one sample that was sequenced in a study of blood T cells in healthy people across ages. A sample-barcoded 5' primer and a J-beta primer mix were used in a second PCR of roughly 6 to 11 cycles. One entry per CDR3 protein, called by TCRdb with MiXCR from the 5' RACE reads. The sample shows hundreds of thousands of distinct CDR3 sequences, roughly 44% of them seen only once. The sample was blood. Receptors were obtained from a man between 60 and 70 years old in good health.

J is TRBJ2-3 and V is TRBV20-1; unclear D gene. The CDR3 has 14 residues. CDR1 is DFQATT and CDR2 is SNEGSKA in the germline V gene (reference sequence). Trimming stripped 6 bases from V and 3 bases from J, with 16 bases between. CDR3 in DNA: TGCAGTGCCTCCACGCTTGGCCAGACAGATACGCAGTATTTT. It yields the protein CSASTLGQTDTQYF.

The chain has TRBV6-1 and TRBJ2-7, with TRBD2 as a possible D gene (5 bases). The CDR3 spans 15 residues. Germline lookup yields CDR1 MNHNS and CDR2 SASEGT. Trimming stripped 1 base from V and 2 bases from J, with 12 bases between. CDR3 coding DNA: TGTGCCAGCAGTGAAGGGACCCCCGGGGCCTACGAGCAGTACTTC. Translation: CASSEGTPGAYEQYF.

This clonotype was recorded at least ten times. The rearrangement uses TRBV7-6 and TRBJ2-7, with 7 bases aligning to TRBD2. Germline V gene data show CDR1 as SGHVS and CDR2 as FNYEAQ. The length of the CDR3 is 18 residues. With V trimmed by 0 bases and J by 2 bases, 13 bases remained unmatched. This CDR3 reads CASSLAGSGRTLTYEQYF. CDR3 nucleotide sequence: TGTGCCAGCAGCTTAGCGGGTAGCGGGCGCACCCTTACCTACGAGCAGTACTTC.

This rearrangement joins TRBV7-2 to TRBJ1-4; 11 bases align to TRBD1. This CDR3 has 14 amino acids. Germline V gene lookup returns CDR1 SGHTA and CDR2 FQGNSA. V was clipped by 5 bases and J by 6 bases; unmatched bases: 2. The CDR3 loop is CASSRDRGDEKLFF. Here the CDR3 DNA reads TGTGCCAGCAGCCGGGACAGGGGGGATGAAAAACTGTTTTTT.

This clonotype was picked up a small number of times. CDR3 sequence: CASISAQETQYF. As DNA, the CDR3 is TGTGCCAGCATTAGCGCCCAAGAGACCCAGTACTTC. This rearrangement joins TRBV2 to TRBJ2-5; maybe TRBD2 (5 bases). Germline CDR1 reads SNHLY; CDR2 reads FYNNEI. This CDR3 region has 12 residues. Trimming left V 7 bases short and J 1 base short, with 7 bases between.

This clonotype was counted only a few times. The chain carries TRBV6-5 and TRBJ2-7; a possible D gene is TRBD1 (6 bases). Trimming removed 4 bases at V and 2 bases at J, with 15 bases between. Germline V lookup: CDR1 MNHEY, CDR2 SVGAGI. The CDR3 sequence is 15 residues long. CDR3 sequence (DNA): TGTGCCAGCAGTTTCAACCGGGACACGACCTACGAGCAGTACTTC. This codes for CASSFNRDTTYEQYF.

The gene calls are TRBV7-2 and TRBJ2-7; a possible D gene is TRBD1 (5 bases). The V and J ends lost 3 bases and 5 bases respectively, with 11 bases between them. Germline values: CDR1 SGHTA, CDR2 FQGNSA. CDR3 length: 13 residues. The CDR3: CASSFRPRDEQYF. DNA of the CDR3: TGTGCCAGCAGCTTCCGACCCAGGGACGAGCAGTACTTC.

This sequence joins TRBV20-1 and TRBJ2-7, with D possibly being TRBD1 (6 bases). In germline, CDR1 is DFQATT, CDR2 SNEGSKA (reference sequence). The CDR3 runs to 14 residues. Trimming removed 7 bases from V and 0 bases from J, with 16 bases in between. CDR3 in amino acids: CSVIGQSSSYEQYF. The CDR3 DNA is TGCAGTGTCATAGGACAGTCGAGCTCCTACGAGCAGTACTTC.

This chain uses TRBV9 with TRBJ2-7; no clear D. The CDR3 is made up of 13 amino acids. V was trimmed by 0 bases and J by 3 bases, leaving 7 bases between them. From germline, CDR1 is SGDLS and CDR2 YYNGEE. CDR3: CASSVANGYEQYF. The CDR3 nucleotides are TGTGCCAGCAGCGTAGCGAACGGCTACGAGCAGTACTTC.

This chain connects TRBV6-6 to TRBJ1-5; D is unclear. V lost 8 bases to trimming and J lost 2 bases, with 13 bases between them. This CDR3 has 14 residues. The germline CDR1 and CDR2 sequences are MNHNY and SVGAGI (reference sequence). The CDR3 loop reads CASRLNSGNQPQHF. DNA of the CDR3: TGTGCCAGCCGATTGAACAGCGGCAATCAGCCCCAGCATTTT.

The rearrangement joins TRBV7-9 to TRBJ1-6, with TRBD1 matching over 8 bases. The V and J ends lost 6 bases and 8 bases, in that order; junction bases with no gene match: 3. Germline V gives CDR1 SEHNR, CDR2 FQNEAQ (reference sequence). There are 13 residues in the CDR3. The CDR3 loop reads CASRAGGYSPLHF. The CDR3 DNA reads as TGTGCCAGCAGGGCAGGGGGCTATTCACCCCTCCACTTT.

The CDR3 DNA sequence: TGCGCCAGCAGTGGGGAGGACAGTGGGCTTGAATCCTACAATGAGCAGTACTTC. Protein: CASSGEDSGLESYNEQYF. The chain couples TRBV5-1 to TRBJ2-1; D tentatively reads TRBD1 or TRBD2 (6 bases each). The DNA end lines up better with TRBJ2-7; the J call may be wrong. CDR3 size: 18 residues. Germline V gene data show CDR1 as SGHRS and CDR2 as YFSETQ.

The rearrangement links TRBV4-3 to TRBJ2-7; 13 bases line up with TRBD2. The CDR3 consists of 14 residues. With 3 bases clipped from V and 5 bases from J, the junction kept 1 base outside the gene matches. Germline CDR1 and CDR2: LGHNA and YSLEER. DNA of the CDR3: TGCGCCAGCAGCCATGGGACTAGCGGGGACGAGCAGTACTTC. This translates into CASSHGTSGDEQYF.

Only a few counts were recorded for this clonotype. The rearrangement joins TRBV5-1 to TRBJ1-1, with D hard to call. Trimming took off 4 bases at V and 4 bases at J, with 14 bases between the two ends. The CDR3 spans 14 residues. Germline V CDR1 and CDR2: SGHRS, YFSETQ. The DNA for the CDR3 is TGCGCCAGCAGCCTTGGACCCGGAGGCACTGAAGCTTTCTTT. Encoded protein: CASSLGPGGTEAFF.

This clonotype was recorded a few times. The V and J genes are TRBV7-2 and TRBJ2-7; D gene ambiguous. Trimming stripped 3 bases from V and 2 bases from J, with 8 bases between. Germline V gene sequence: CDR1 SGHTA, CDR2 FQGNSA. This CDR3 spans 13 amino acids. CDR3 loop: CASSLSPTYEQYF. The CDR3 bases are TGTGCCAGCAGCTTGTCCCCTACCTACGAGCAGTACTTC.

The chain joins TRBV20-1 to TRBJ2-1; TRBD2 matches 14 bases. The length of the CDR3 is 13 residues. CDR1 DFQATT and CDR2 SNEGSKA come from the germline V gene (reference sequence). J gave up 6 bases and V 6 bases, and 1 base lay outside the gene matches. CDR3 protein: CSAGTSGGNEQFF. CDR3 nucleotide sequence: TGCAGTGCCGGGACTAGCGGGGGCAATGAGCAGTTCTTC.

The table lists this clonotype with many counts. This rearrangement joins TRBV4-1 to TRBJ2-7; 8 positions match TRBD2. Losses at the gene ends were 3 bases for V and 4 bases for J; bases not matched to a gene: 5. Germline-derived CDR1 and CDR2 are MGHRA and YSYEKL. CDR3 length: 14 amino acids. Here the CDR3 reads CASSHPGGPYEQYF. The CDR3 DNA follows: TGCGCCAGCAGCCATCCGGGGGGGCCTTACGAGCAGTACTTC.

This clonotype has a handful of counts. The chain uses TRBV4-3 and TRBJ2-7; 8 bases line up with TRBD1. CDR1 and CDR2 (germline): LGHNA, YSLEER. This CDR3 spans 15 amino acids. J was trimmed by 1 base and V by 1 base; bases with no gene match: 3. CDR3 in amino acids: CASSQGTGRSYEQYF. The CDR3 DNA is TGCGCCAGCAGCCAAGGGACAGGGAGATCCTACGAGCAGTACTTC.

The count of this clonotype is one. V is TRBV5-1 and J is TRBJ2-7, with 9 bases fitting TRBD1. The germline V gene has CDR1 SGHRS and CDR2 YFSETQ. Unmatched junction bases numbered 8, after V lost 4 bases and J lost 6 bases. This CDR3 contains 14 residues. The CDR3 sequence: CASSVDRGPGEQYF. As DNA, the CDR3 is TGCGCCAGCAGCGTGGACAGGGGACCGGGCGAGCAGTACTTC.

This clonotype was counted a single time. The rearrangement links TRBV12-3 or TRBV12-4 to TRBJ1-1; the D is unclear. The V end lost 1 base, the J end lost 0 bases, and 12 bases lay between the germline ends. The CDR3 loop spans 16 amino acids. The DNA of the CDR3 is TGTGCCAGCAGTTTAGTAGGGAAGGCTCTGAACACTGAAGCTTTCTTT. Translation: CASSLVGKALNTEAFF.

This clonotype was detected only a few times. The V and J genes are TRBV20-1 and TRBJ2-1; 11 nucleotides align to TRBD2. CDR1 and CDR2 (germline): DFQATT, SNEGSKA (reference sequence). The CDR3 is 16 residues long. V was clipped by 6 bases and J by 5 bases; unmatched bases: 12. The CDR3 DNA is TGCAGTGCCCACATTTCCGGGACTAGCGGAAACAATGAGCAGTTCTTC. Amino acids: CSAHISGTSGNNEQFF.

This clonotype came up a few times. V usage is TRBV12-3 or TRBV12-4 and J usage is TRBJ2-3; tentative D call: TRBD2 (5 bases). The CDR3 totals 16 residues. V shed 4 bases and J shed 0 bases, with 14 bases lying between them. CDR3 DNA: TGTGCCAGCAGTTCGAATAGCGAGAGCAGCACAGATACGCAGTATTTT. Amino acids: CASSSNSESSTDTQYF.

This clonotype was detected a few times. The J gene is TRBJ2-5, the V gene TRBV28; a weak D match, TRBD1 (5 bases). The germline V gene has CDR1 MDHEN and CDR2 SYDVKM. V was cut by 2 bases and J by 0 bases, with 13 bases left in between. This CDR3 has 16 amino acids. CDR3 residues: CASSLSQGRDQETQYF. CDR3 DNA sequence: TGTGCCAGCAGTTTAAGCCAGGGCAGGGACCAAGAGACCCAGTACTTC.

This clonotype was counted only a few times. This sequence joins TRBV20-1 and TRBJ2-1; D unresolved. CDR1 is DFQATT and CDR2 is SNEGSKA in the germline V gene (reference sequence). CDR3 length: 14 amino acids. V lost 5 bases and J lost 6, with 17 bases in between. Written as DNA, the CDR3 is TGCAGTGCTGCCAGCCTCGACTTTCTCAATGAGCAGTTCTTC. As protein: CSAASLDFLNEQFF.

This clonotype was observed a handful of times. The CDR3 sequence is CASSPTGLNYNEQFF. The CDR3 DNA reads TGTGCCAGCAGCCCTACGGGACTGAACTACAATGAGCAGTTCTTC. This chain connects TRBV7-8 to TRBJ2-1; D might be TRBD2 (6 bases). V was cut by 5 bases and J by 3 bases, with 14 bases left in between. The germline CDR1 and CDR2 sequences are SGHVS and FQNEAQ. The CDR3 runs 15 residues. Filled out from reference TRBV7-8 and TRBJ2-1, the complete variable domain reads GAGVSQSPRYKVAKRGQDVALRCDPISGHVSLFWYQQALGQGPEFLTYFQNEAQLDKSGLPSDRFFAERPEGSVSTLKIQRTQQEDSAVYLCASSPTGLNYNEQFFGPGTRLTVL.

This clonotype was recorded a few times. This chain uses TRBV27 with TRBJ1-6, with 9 bases identical to TRBD1. V shed 6 bases, J shed 7 bases, and the junction held 13 bases outside the gene matches. The CDR3 totals 17 residues. Per germline, CDR1 MNHEY and CDR2 SMNVEV (reference sequence). As DNA, the CDR3 is TGTGCCAGCAGACGAGAGGGGTTACAGGGGGCGAATTCACCCCTCCACTTT. Its translation is CASRREGLQGANSPLHF.

The chain combines TRBV20-1 with TRBJ2-7; TRBD1 aligns across 12 bases. Germline CDR1 and CDR2: DFQATT and SNEGSKA (reference sequence). Unmatched junction bases numbered 5, after V lost 1 base and J lost 4 bases. CDR3 length: 15 amino acids. The DNA of the CDR3 is TGCAGTGCTAGAGTCGGGACAGGGGGCGGGTACGAGCAGTACTTC. Its translation is CSARVGTGGGYEQYF.

This clonotype was seen many times. The chain is built from TRBV5-1 and TRBJ2-7; a possible D gene is TRBD2 (5 bases). The CDR3 contains 11 residues. Germline V CDR1 and CDR2: SGHRS, YFSETQ. V was cut by 5 bases and J by 4 bases, with 7 bases left in between. CDR3: CASRREYEQYF. The DNA of the CDR3 is TGCGCCAGCAGGAGGGAATACGAGCAGTACTTC.

CDR3 in DNA: TGCGCCAGCAGCTGGGCAGACCGAACTAATGGCTACACCTTC. Translated, it gives CASSWADRTNGYTF. The gene calls are TRBV4-3 and TRBJ1-2; no firm D call. Trimming cost V 5 bases and J 6 bases, with 16 bases left between them. Germline-derived CDR1 and CDR2 are LGHNA and YSLEER. The CDR3 consists of 14 residues.

The gene calls are TRBV10-3 and TRBJ2-4; D is possibly TRBD2 (6 bases). The CDR3 has 18 residues. CDR1 ENHRY and CDR2 SYGVKD come from the germline V gene. Between the trimmed V and J ends, which lost 0 bases and 8 bases, there was a span of 23 bases. CDR3 bases: TGTGCCATCAGTGAGTCGAGCCCCCCGGGGAGGCTAGGGGACATTCAGTACTTC. It codes for CAISESSPPGRLGDIQYF.

As regards this clonotype: The germline gene is not matched at one end of the junction; a read error may be the cause. The chain recombines TRBV14 with TRBJ1-6; D not resolved. This CDR3 comprises 14 residues. The V gene's germline CDR1 is SGHDN and CDR2 FVKESK. CDR3 nucleotides: TGTGCCGGCAGCCGAGGACGTGGGAATTCACCCCTCCACTTT. This encodes CAGSRGRGNSPLHF. The complete variable domain, with remaining parts taken from reference TRBV14 and TRBJ1-6, reads EAGVTQFPSHSVIEKGQTVTLRCDPISGHDNLYWYRRVMGKEIKFLLHFVKESKQDESGMPNNRFLAERTGGTYSTLKVQPAELEDSGVYFCAGSRGRGNSPLHFGNGTRLTVT.

This clonotype was observed a few times. J is TRBJ1-4 and V is TRBV20-1, with D perhaps matching TRBD1 (5 bases). The CDR3 contains 15 residues. The V end was cut by 2 bases, the J end by 0 bases, with 10 bases between. The germline gives CDR1 DFQATT, CDR2 SNEGSKA (reference sequence). CDR3 DNA sequence: TGCAGTGCTAGACCCACCAGGGCAACTAATGAAAAACTGTTTTTT. It yields the protein CSARPTRATNEKLFF.